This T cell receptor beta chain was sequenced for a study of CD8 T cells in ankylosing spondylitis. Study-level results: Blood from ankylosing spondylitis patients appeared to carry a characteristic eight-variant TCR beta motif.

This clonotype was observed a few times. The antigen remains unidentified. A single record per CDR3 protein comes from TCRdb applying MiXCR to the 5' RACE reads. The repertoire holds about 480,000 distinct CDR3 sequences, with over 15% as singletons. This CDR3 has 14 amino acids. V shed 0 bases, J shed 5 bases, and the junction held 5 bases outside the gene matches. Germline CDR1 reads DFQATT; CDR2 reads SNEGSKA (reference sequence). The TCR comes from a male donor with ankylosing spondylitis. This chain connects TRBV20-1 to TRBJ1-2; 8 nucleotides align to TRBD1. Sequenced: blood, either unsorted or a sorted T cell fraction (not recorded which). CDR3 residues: CSARDPTGEYGYTF. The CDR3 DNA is TGCAGTGCTAGAGACCCGACAGGGGAATATGGCTACACCTTC.